One and the same sample provided the 11 T cell receptor beta chains below, sequenced in a study of post-analysis software for immune sequencing data. General study points: Patients used a handful of TRBV segments, including TRBV5-6, TRBV5-1 and TRBV20-1, more often than controls.

Their antigens are not known. Built from TCR beta cDNA, the libraries had unique molecular identifiers in them. TCRdb reprocessed the PCR reads with MiXCR, giving one entry per CDR3 protein. Among 700,000 to 800,000 distinct CDR3 sequences listed, less than 35% were seen once. The sequenced sample was blood. These receptors all stem from a girl aged 5-17 years with multiple sclerosis.

The rearrangement joins TRBV20-1 to TRBJ1-1; D is possibly TRBD1 (5 bases). The germline gives CDR1 DFQATT, CDR2 SNEGSKA (reference sequence). V lost 3 bases and J lost 6, with 20 bases in between. The CDR3 extends over 15 amino acids. The CDR3 region is CSARAQGQLLPEAFF. Here the CDR3 DNA reads TGCAGTGCTAGGGCCCAGGGCCAACTTTTGCCTGAAGCTTTCTTT.

This clonotype turned up a few times. CDR3 nucleotides: TGCAGTGCTAGGCCGACTAGCGGGAGGGCCTACAATGAGCAGTTCTTC. Its protein is CSARPTSGRAYNEQFF. This sequence joins TRBV20-1 and TRBJ2-1; 14 bases align to TRBD2. CDR3 length: 16 residues. The germline gives CDR1 DFQATT, CDR2 SNEGSKA (reference sequence). J was trimmed by 2 bases and V by 3 bases; bases with no gene match: 3.

This chain joins TRBV20-1 and TRBJ1-5; D not certain. This CDR3 is built from 15 residues. The V and J ends lost 1 base and 4 bases respectively, with 14 bases between them. The germline V gene has CDR1 DFQATT and CDR2 SNEGSKA (reference sequence). The CDR3 DNA reads as TGCAGTGCTAGAGTGATAGCAGACACTAATCAGCCCCAGCATTTT. Translating it yields CSARVIADTNQPQHF.

The chain couples TRBV20-1 to TRBJ1-2, with 7 bases that match TRBD1. The CDR3 covers 13 residues. V dropped 0 bases and J dropped 7; count of bases not matched to a gene: 5. In germline, CDR1 is DFQATT, CDR2 SNEGSKA (reference sequence). CDR3 in amino acids: CSARDLAGGGYTF. The CDR3 DNA is TGCAGTGCTAGAGATTTGGCAGGGGGTGGCTACACCTTC.

This clonotype has more than one count but fewer than ten. J is TRBJ2-2 and V is TRBV11-2; weak D call: TRBD2 (6 bases). The V end was cut by 4 bases, the J end by 8 bases, with 11 bases between. In germline, CDR1 is SGHAT, CDR2 FQNNGV. The CDR3 is 13 amino acids. This CDR3 reads CASSSRRAGELFF. In DNA, the CDR3 is TGTGCCAGCAGCTCTAGGAGGGCTGGGGAGCTGTTTTTT.

The V gene is TRBV7-9, the J gene TRBJ1-6; D may be TRBD1 (6 bases). The CDR3 spans 13 residues. With 8 bases removed from V and 6 bases from J, the gap between germline ends came to 11 bases. Germline V CDR1 and CDR2: SEHNR, FQNEAQ (reference sequence). The CDR3 is CASGQIPNSPLHF. In nucleotides, the CDR3 is TGTGCCAGCGGACAGATCCCTAATTCACCCCTCCACTTT.

The chain employs TRBV2 and TRBJ2-5; 8 nucleotides line up with TRBD2. J gave up 1 base and V 2 bases, and 18 bases lay outside the gene matches. CDR1 and CDR2 from the germline V gene are SNHLY and FYNNEI. This CDR3 has 20 amino acids. The CDR3 nucleotides read TGTGCCAGCAGTGAAAGTTTGAGCCGCGGGGGGCACGGACGCCAAGAGACCCAGTACTTC. This sequence encodes CASSESLSRGGHGRQETQYF.

The CDR3 DNA follows: TGTGCCAGCATCCTGACTAGCGGGGTTTCCAATGAGCAGTTCTTC. Translated: CASILTSGVSNEQFF. The chain carries TRBV12-3 or TRBV12-4 and TRBJ2-1; 11 bases line up with TRBD2. This CDR3 region has 15 residues. The V gene end was trimmed by 7 bases and the J gene end by 6 bases; junction bases not matched to a gene: 8.

The chain carries TRBV20-1 and TRBJ1-4; D gene uncertain. Germline V gene lookup returns CDR1 DFQATT and CDR2 SNEGSKA (reference sequence). The length of the CDR3 is 14 residues. V dropped 3 bases and J dropped 5 bases, with 13 bases sitting between them. The DNA for the CDR3 is TGCAGTGCTAGCCCTTTCCGGGGAAATGAAAAACTGTTTTTT. This sequence encodes CSASPFRGNEKLFF.

The sample holds a few counts of this clonotype. The V and J genes are TRBV6-5 and TRBJ2-5; D unresolved. CDR1 and CDR2 (germline): MNHEY, SVGAGI. V lost 6 bases and J lost 6, with 17 bases in between. CDR3 length equals 14 residues. In DNA form, the CDR3 reads TGTGCCAGCAGACCGACCGGAACCGCGCAGACCCAGTACTTC. It yields the protein CASRPTGTAQTQYF.

The gene calls are TRBV20-1 and TRBJ2-7; D is possibly TRBD1 (5 bases). Germline lookup yields CDR1 DFQATT and CDR2 SNEGSKA (reference sequence). The ends were cut back, 6 bases at V and 1 base at J, with 19 bases in the middle. The CDR3 consists of 15 residues. The CDR3 loop is CSAYSSREDSYEQYF. The CDR3 DNA sequence: TGCAGTGCCTATTCGAGCAGGGAAGATTCCTACGAGCAGTACTTC.